Listed here are 22 T cell receptor beta chains from one sample, sequenced in a study of T cell changes during pregnancy in multiple sclerosis. Produced via immunoSEQ multiplex PCR; TCRdb's table is partial and in-frame only. The sample yields around 60,000 clones, approximately 90% seen once. The input for sequencing was peripheral blood, taken in the second trimester of pregnancy. The receptor set was obtained from a female donor in good health, enrolled as a control in a pregnancy study.

This rearrangement joins TRBV7-9 to TRBJ2-1, with TRBD2 matching 7 bases. Germline assignment: CDR1 SEHNR and CDR2 FQNEAQ (reference sequence). Unmatched junction bases numbered 7, after V lost 3 bases and J lost 5 bases. This CDR3 spans 15 amino acids. CDR3 DNA sequence: TGTGCCAGCAGCTTCGGCGGGAGTCTGGACAATGAGCAGTTCTTC. Translation: CASSFGGSLDNEQFF.

The J gene is TRBJ2-2, the V gene TRBV27, with TRBD2 as a possible D gene (5 bases). Germline V gene data show CDR1 as MNHEY and CDR2 as SMNVEV (reference sequence). CDR3 length equals 14 residues. Trimming stripped 6 bases from V and 5 bases from J, with 13 bases between. The CDR3 DNA sequence: TGTGCCAGCAGCCTTGGTAGCGCTACCGGGGAGCTGTTTTTT. Protein: CASSLGSATGELFF.

CDR3 in amino acids: CSVELYQGAGGQETQYF. In DNA form, the CDR3 reads TGCAGCGTTGAACTATATCAGGGTGCGGGGGGGCAAGAGACCCAGTACTTC. J is TRBJ2-5 and V is TRBV29-1, with TRBD2 matching 9 bases. This CDR3 contains 17 residues. Germline values: CDR1 SQVTM, CDR2 ANQGSEA. J was trimmed by 2 bases and V by 2 bases; bases with no gene match: 12. Using reference TRBV29-1 and TRBJ2-5 for the parts outside the CDR3, the full variable domain is SAVISQKPSRDICQRGTSLTIQCQVDSQVTMMFWYRQQPGQSLTLIATANQGSEATYESGFVIDKFPISRPNLTFSTLTVSNMSPEDSSIYLCSVELYQGAGGQETQYFGPGTRLLVL.

The chain links TRBV30 to TRBJ2-7, with D perhaps matching TRBD1 (6 bases). CDR3 length: 13 residues. Trimming left V 2 bases short and J 3 bases short, with 11 bases between. Germline CDR1 is GTSNPN and CDR2 is SVGIG (reference sequence). The CDR3 is CAWSFDRNYEQYF. The CDR3 DNA follows: TGTGCCTGGAGTTTCGACAGGAACTACGAGCAGTACTTC.

This chain links TRBV28 with TRBJ2-7; TRBD1 is a possible D gene (7 bases). Germline V gives CDR1 MDHEN, CDR2 SYDVKM. The CDR3 is 12 amino acids. The V end was cut by 7 bases, the J end by 6 bases, with 13 bases between. The chain's CDR3 is CASNIQGGEQYF. Here the CDR3 DNA reads TGTGCCAGCAATATTCAGGGGGGCGAGCAGTACTTC.

V and J are TRBV7-8 and TRBJ2-7; 7 bases match TRBD1. Germline V gene lookup returns CDR1 SGHVS and CDR2 FQNEAQ. V lost 5 bases and J lost 7; bases outside the gene matches: 11. CDR3 length equals 14 residues. For the CDR3, the DNA is TGTGCCAGCAGCCGGACAGGTACACCGCGTGAGCAGTACTTC. Protein sequence: CASSRTGTPREQYF.

The chain is built from TRBV5-6 and TRBJ2-7; a possible D gene is TRBD1 (5 bases). Between the trimmed V and J ends, which lost 1 base and 1 base, there was a span of 6 bases. Germline V CDR1 and CDR2: SGHDT, YYEEEE. The CDR3 loop spans 13 amino acids. DNA for the CDR3: TGTGCCAGCAGCTTGTGGACATCCTACGAGCAGTACTTC. As protein: CASSLWTSYEQYF.

The V call is TRBV30, the J call TRBJ2-1; D call uncertain. Germline CDR1 reads GTSNPN; CDR2 reads SVGIG (reference sequence). The CDR3 runs to 13 residues. V was trimmed by 2 bases and J by 5 bases, leaving 10 bases between them. CDR3 bases: TGTGCCTGGAGTCCCGGTATAGACAATGAGCAGTTCTTC. The encoded protein is CAWSPGIDNEQFF.

This rearrangement joins TRBV27 to TRBJ1-5, with D tentatively TRBD1 (5 bases). There are 15 residues in the CDR3. V shed 8 bases and J shed 3 bases, with 17 bases lying between them. Germline lookup yields CDR1 MNHEY and CDR2 SMNVEV (reference sequence). CDR3 coding DNA: TGTGCCAGCCGCGCTGGGGCAGGGATCAATCAGCCCCAGCATTTT. It is translated as CASRAGAGINQPQHF.

This chain joins TRBV7-2 and TRBJ1-5, with a tentative D call TRBD1 (5 bases). The CDR3 covers 13 residues. Germline V gene lookup returns CDR1 SGHTA and CDR2 FQGNSA. V dropped 3 bases and J dropped 6 bases, with 9 bases sitting between them. The CDR3 region has the DNA TGTGCCAGCAGCTTGAGCAGGGCTCAGCCCCAGCATTTT. This codes for CASSLSRAQPQHF.

The chain has TRBV6-6 and TRBJ2-4; 11 nucleotides match TRBD2. This CDR3 has 15 residues. The germline CDR1 and CDR2 sequences are MNHNY and SVGAGI (reference sequence). Unmatched junction bases numbered 9, after V lost 6 bases and J lost 8 bases. CDR3 DNA sequence: TGTGCCAGCAGCCCCGTAGCGGGGGGGCAGGACATTCAGTACTTC. Translated: CASSPVAGGQDIQYF.

The chain carries TRBV7-8 and TRBJ2-7, with 12 bases lining up with TRBD2. Germline values: CDR1 SGHVS, CDR2 FQNEAQ. Unmatched junction bases numbered 5, after V lost 5 bases and J lost 3 bases. CDR3 length: 15 amino acids. CDR3 sequence: CASSPLAGGYYEQYF. CDR3 nucleotide sequence: TGTGCCAGCAGCCCACTAGCGGGAGGTTACTACGAGCAGTACTTC.

There are a few counts of this clone. This chain links TRBV28 with TRBJ1-5; 7 bases agree with TRBD1. Germline V gene data show CDR1 as MDHEN and CDR2 as SYDVKM. The CDR3 sequence is 15 residues long. Germline trimming cut 6 bases from V and 2 bases from J; bases unmatched to any gene: 7. DNA for the CDR3: TGTGCCAGCAGCCCCCGGACAGGAGGCAATCAGCCCCAGCATTTT. Protein product: CASSPRTGGNQPQHF.

J is TRBJ2-1 and V is TRBV29-1; D is possibly TRBD1 (6 bases). V lost 5 bases to trimming and J lost 3 bases, with 11 bases between them. Germline CDR1 SQVTM, CDR2 ANQGSEA. This CDR3 is built from 13 residues. In DNA, the CDR3 is TGCAGCGTTCCTGAGGGGGACTACAATGAGCAGTTCTTC. Translation gives CSVPEGDYNEQFF.

V usage is TRBV30 and J usage is TRBJ2-5; the match to TRBD2 covers 8 bases. The CDR3 loop spans 15 amino acids. The germline gives CDR1 GTSNPN, CDR2 SVGIG (reference sequence). Unmatched junction bases numbered 16, after V lost 5 bases and J lost 8 bases. Here the CDR3 reads CAWGPGGGIRYTQYF. The CDR3 DNA reads TGTGCCTGGGGCCCCGGGGGGGGGATTCGTTATACCCAGTACTTC. Full variable domain (remainder filled in from reference TRBV30 and TRBJ2-5): SQTIHQWPATLVQPVGSPLSLECTVEGTSNPNLYWYRQAAGRGLQLLFYSVGIGQISSEVPQNLSASRPQDRQFILSSKKLLLSDSGFYLCAWGPGGGIRYTQYFGPGTRLLVL.

This chain connects TRBV7-9 to TRBJ2-1, with D possibly matching TRBD2 (7 bases). Trimming removed 2 bases from V and 6 bases from J, with 20 bases in between. The CDR3 is 17 amino acids. The germline gives CDR1 SEHNR, CDR2 FQNEAQ (reference sequence). CDR3 nucleotide sequence: TGTGCCAGCAGCTTAAGGGGCACGCGGGGGCCGGTCAATGAGCAGTTCTTC. Its protein product is CASSLRGTRGPVNEQFF.

The chain joins TRBV28 to TRBJ1-1; D possibly corresponds to TRBD1 (6 bases). The CDR3 covers 14 residues. Germline V gives CDR1 MDHEN, CDR2 SYDVKM. The V end lost 8 bases, the J end lost 0 bases, and 13 bases lay between the germline ends. The CDR3 DNA is TGTGCCAGCGTAGGACAGACCATGAACACTGAAGCTTTCTTT. Protein: CASVGQTMNTEAFF.

This rearrangement joins TRBV5-6 to TRBJ2-7; D not certain. The length of the CDR3 is 14 residues. CDR1 and CDR2 from the germline V gene are SGHDT and YYEEEE. V gave up 0 bases and J gave up 0 bases, with 7 bases separating them. As DNA, the CDR3 is TGTGCCAGCAGCTTGGCCGTCAGCTCCTACGAGCAGTACTTC. Residues: CASSLAVSSYEQYF.

The V gene is TRBV7-3, the J gene TRBJ1-1; 7 nucleotides agree with TRBD1. The CDR3 runs 13 residues. Trimming removed 3 bases from V and 5 bases from J; junction bases left unmatched: 3. The V gene's germline CDR1 is SGHTA and CDR2 FQGTGA. CDR3 protein: CASSLTGSTEAFF. The CDR3 DNA sequence: TGTGCCAGCAGCTTGACAGGGAGTACTGAAGCTTTCTTT. The whole variable domain, remainder taken from reference TRBV7-3 and TRBJ1-1, is GAGVSQTPSNKVTEKGKYVELRCDPISGHTALYWYRQSLGQGPEFLIYFQGTGAADDSGLPNDRFFAVRPEGSVSTLKIQRTERGDSAVYLCASSLTGSTEAFFGQGTRLTVV.

The V gene is TRBV29-1, the J gene TRBJ2-2, with TRBD1 matching 10 bases. The CDR3 contains 15 residues. Germline V gene data show CDR1 as SQVTM and CDR2 as ANQGSEA. V shed 1 base and J 6 bases; nucleotides not matched to a gene: 5. The CDR3 loop reads CSVEVRGQGAGELFF. The CDR3 nucleotides are TGCAGCGTTGAAGTACGTGGACAGGGGGCCGGGGAGCTGTTTTTT.

This clone was recorded only once. The genes are TRBV27 and TRBJ1-5; D uncertain. V was clipped by 5 bases and J by 4 bases, with 12 bases between them. Per germline, CDR1 MNHEY and CDR2 SMNVEV (reference sequence). CDR3 size: 14 residues. In nucleotides, the CDR3 is TGTGCCAGCAGTCTGAACGGGAGGAATCAGCCCCAGCATTTT. Its translation: CASSLNGRNQPQHF.

The chain couples TRBV19 to TRBJ1-5; the D gene is possibly TRBD1 (6 bases). In germline, CDR1 is LNHDA, CDR2 SQIVND (reference sequence). The V gene lost 5 bases and the J gene lost 3 bases, with 8 bases spanning the gap. The length of the CDR3 is 13 residues. The CDR3 is CASSDRYNQPQHF. In DNA, the CDR3 is TGTGCCAGTAGTGACAGGTACAATCAGCCCCAGCATTTT.